The 17 T cell receptor beta chains below all came from one sample that was sequenced in a study of T cells in Graves' hyperthyroidism and ophthalmopathy. RNA transcripts served as the template for amplifying TCR beta CDR3 regions. When the TCR CDR3 underwent first-round RT-PCR, the HTBI primer set was used. One entry per CDR3 protein, called by TCRdb with MiXCR from the multiplex PCR reads. The sample has about 250,000 distinct CDR3 sequences; 24% are singletons. Sequences were obtained from blood. The source of these receptors is a woman aged 40 to 50 with Graves' ophthalmopathy.

This clonotype occurred many times. The chain has TRBV7-2 and TRBJ2-7; TRBD2 matches at 8 bases. The CDR3 sequence is 19 residues long. V was clipped by 0 bases and J by 2 bases; unmatched bases: 15. Germline CDR1 is SGHTA and CDR2 is FQGNSA. The CDR3 loop reads CASSLAKRYDQREPYEQYF. CDR3 sequence (DNA): TGTGCCAGCAGCTTAGCGAAGCGGTATGACCAGCGGGAGCCCTACGAGCAGTACTTC.

This clonotype came up many times. This rearrangement joins TRBV28 to TRBJ2-6; no clear D. Between the trimmed V and J ends, which lost 0 bases and 1 base, there was a span of 4 bases. The CDR3 has 15 amino acids. Germline-derived CDR1 and CDR2 are MDHEN and SYDVKM. CDR3 protein: CASSLWNSGANVLTF. DNA of the CDR3: TGTGCCAGCAGTTTATGGAATTCTGGGGCCAACGTCCTGACTTTC. The variable domain in full, with the rest retrieved from reference TRBV28 and TRBJ2-6, is DVKVTQSSRYLVKRTGEKVFLECVQDMDHENMFWYRQDPGLGLRLIYFSYDVKMKEKGDIPEGYSVSREKKERFSLILESASTNQTSMYLCASSLWNSGANVLTFGAGSRLTVL.

This clonotype has ten or more counts. V usage is TRBV27 and J usage is TRBJ1-2; 7 positions agree with TRBD1. Germline loops: CDR1 MNHEY, CDR2 SMNVEV (reference sequence). The ends lost 4 bases at V and 8 bases at J; junction bases unmatched: 13. CDR3 size: 15 residues. The CDR3 is CASSSWTGSLWGYTF. The DNA for the CDR3 is TGTGCCAGCAGTTCGTGGACAGGATCCCTTTGGGGCTACACCTTC.

Ten or more counts support this clonotype. V and J are TRBV11-3 and TRBJ2-4; 9 bases agree with TRBD1. V was pared by 5 bases and J by 7 bases, with 3 bases of the junction left unmatched. This CDR3 has 13 amino acids. Germline loops: CDR1 SGHNT, CDR2 YENEEA. CDR3 in amino acids: CASSIGQGNIQYF. The CDR3 region has the DNA TGTGCCAGCAGCATTGGACAGGGGAACATTCAGTACTTC.

This clonotype was seen repeatedly, ten times or more. The chain joins TRBV28 to TRBJ2-7; the D gene is possibly TRBD2 (6 bases). V lost 4 bases and J lost 3, with 19 bases in between. Germline values: CDR1 MDHEN, CDR2 SYDVKM. There are 16 residues in the CDR3. The CDR3 sequence: CASSSTDLAPGYEQYF. The CDR3 DNA is TGTGCCAGCAGTTCGACTGACCTAGCGCCAGGCTACGAGCAGTACTTC.

This clonotype was detected many times. The chain joins TRBV27 to TRBJ2-2; TRBD1 matches 8 bases. Germline trimming cut 5 bases from V and 5 bases from J; bases unmatched to any gene: 4. CDR3 length: 14 amino acids. In germline, CDR1 is MNHEY, CDR2 SMNVEV (reference sequence). CDR3 nucleotide sequence: TGTGCCAGCAGTGGGGACAGGTTAACCGGGGAGCTGTTTTTT. Its translation: CASSGDRLTGELFF.

This clonotype showed up many times. The V gene is TRBV10-3, the J gene TRBJ1-2, with a tentative D call TRBD1 (6 bases). The germline gives CDR1 ENHRY, CDR2 SYGVKD. Trimming shortened V by 3 bases and J by 0 bases, and 17 bases separated the two germline ends. There are 17 residues in the CDR3. The CDR3 bases are TGTGCCATCAGTGACTTGAGGGGGGTCGGAGCTAACTATGGCTACACCTTC. Its protein product is CAISDLRGVGANYGYTF.

This clonotype was observed at least ten times. The rearrangement uses TRBV19 and TRBJ1-5, with no clear D. The length of the CDR3 is 13 residues. Trimming removed 0 bases at V and 7 bases at J, with 7 bases between. The germline V gene has CDR1 LNHDA and CDR2 SQIVND (reference sequence). DNA for the CDR3: TGTGCCAGTAGTATAGATGGGTTGCAGCCCCAGCATTTT. Translated: CASSIDGLQPQHF.

The V call is TRBV24-1, the J call TRBJ2-7; D not resolved. V was pared by 2 bases and J by 5 bases, with 15 bases between. The CDR3 is made up of 15 amino acids. Germline V gives CDR1 KGHDR, CDR2 SFDVKD. The chain's CDR3 is CATSDSTVRIDEQYF. The DNA for the CDR3 is TGTGCCACCAGTGATTCTACGGTGAGGATAGACGAGCAGTACTTC.

This clonotype was counted ten times or more. This chain uses TRBV11-2 with TRBJ2-5, with D possibly TRBD1 on 6 matching bases. V was pared by 10 bases and J by 2 bases, with 11 bases between. CDR3 size: 12 residues. Germline V CDR1 and CDR2: SGHAT, FQNNGV. CDR3 coding DNA: TGTGCCACCGGACAGTCACAAGAGACCCAGTACTTC. It translates to CATGQSQETQYF.

This clonotype was counted many times. The V and J genes are TRBV24-1 and TRBJ1-2, with D uncertain. V was shortened by 6 bases and J by 2 bases, with 15 bases between the two germline ends. The V gene's germline CDR1 is KGHDR and CDR2 SFDVKD. This CDR3 has 15 amino acids. The CDR3 coding sequence is TGTGCCACCAGTACCGGGGTACGTGAAAACTATGGCTACACCTTC. This gives the protein CATSTGVRENYGYTF.

This clonotype was seen at least ten times. The gene calls are TRBV4-2 and TRBJ2-7; 10 bases agree with TRBD2. This CDR3 spans 18 amino acids. Looked up from germline, CDR1 is LGHNA and CDR2 is YNFKEQ. Germline trimming cut 3 bases from V and 5 bases from J; bases unmatched to any gene: 16. CDR3 nucleotide sequence: TGTGCCAGCAGCCAGCCTCAGCGGGGGGGTTTGGGTTCTAACGAGCAGTACTTC. Translated, it gives CASSQPQRGGLGSNEQYF.

This clonotype showed up many times. V usage is TRBV7-6 and J usage is TRBJ2-7, with D hard to call. Germline CDR1 and CDR2: SGHVS and FNYEAQ. The CDR3 is 14 amino acids. The V and J ends lost 0 bases and 0 bases respectively, with 6 bases between them. CDR3 in DNA: TGTGCCAGCAGCTTAGCGCACCGCTCCTACGAGCAGTACTTC. Residues: CASSLAHRSYEQYF.

J is TRBJ2-7 and V is TRBV6-1, with a tentative D call TRBD2 (6 bases). With 2 bases removed from V and 2 bases from J, the gap between germline ends came to 22 bases. The CDR3 covers 18 residues. Germline-derived CDR1 and CDR2 are MNHNS and SASEGT. In DNA form, the CDR3 reads TGTGCCAGCAGTGAAAGGGTTCGGAGGGAGCGGTCGCCCTACGAGCAGTACTTC. This codes for CASSERVRRERSPYEQYF.

In its sample, this clonotype was seen many times. The rearrangement joins TRBV18 to TRBJ2-7; D might be TRBD1 (6 bases). Germline CDR1 is KGHSH and CDR2 is LQKENI. The CDR3 runs 14 residues. The V end lost 3 bases, the J end lost 6 bases, and 15 bases lay between the germline ends. The CDR3 DNA reads TGTGCCAGCTCACCCCCGGGACAAATAGCCGAGCAGTACTTC. It specifies CASSPPGQIAEQYF.

This clonotype was recorded many times. V is TRBV18 and J is TRBJ1-1, with D unclear. The length of the CDR3 is 13 residues. V was cut by 4 bases and J by 1 base, with 7 bases left in between. Germline V gives CDR1 KGHSH, CDR2 LQKENI. Here the CDR3 DNA reads TGTGCCAGCTCACAATCCCCGAACACTGAAGCTTTCTTT. Protein product: CASSQSPNTEAFF.

The chain carries TRBV7-9 and TRBJ1-6; D is undetermined. Trimming took 1 base from V and 9 from J, leaving 4 bases between them. CDR3 size: 12 residues. The germline gives CDR1 SEHNR, CDR2 FQNEAQ (reference sequence). In nucleotides, the CDR3 is TGTGCCAGCAGCTTAGTAGCTTCACCCCTCCACTTT. Protein sequence: CASSLVASPLHF.